What follows are 22 T cell receptor beta chains derived from one specimen sequenced in a study of glioma-infiltrating T cells after dendritic cell vaccination. The table came from immunoSEQ multiplex PCR; TCRdb's copy has only in-frame clones and leaves some out. The repertoire includes about 73,000 clones, roughly four fifths of them detected once, and roughly 2% sits in the top ten. Sequencing was performed on blood, taken before dendritic cell vaccination. The receptors were gathered from a human donor with glioblastoma.

This chain links TRBV5-4 with TRBJ2-6; TRBD1 matches 9 bases. The germline V gene encodes CDR1 SGHNT and CDR2 YYREEE (reference sequence). The CDR3 totals 17 residues. The J segment lost 5 bases and the V segment lost 3 bases, leaving 9 bases of the junction unmatched. CDR3 in amino acids: CASSWDPGTGRANVLTF. The CDR3 region has the DNA TGTGCCAGCAGCTGGGATCCCGGGACAGGGAGGGCCAACGTCCTGACTTTC. Using reference TRBV5-4 and TRBJ2-6 for the parts outside the CDR3, the full variable domain is ETGVTQSPTHLIKTRGQQVTLRCSSQSGHNTVSWYQQALGQGPQFIFQYYREEENGRGNFPPRFSGLQFPNYSSELNVNALELDDSALYLCASSWDPGTGRANVLTFGAGSRLTVL.

The chain couples TRBV7-6 to TRBJ1-4; TRBD1 matches 8 bases. Germline CDR1 is SGHVS and CDR2 is FNYEAQ. This CDR3 region has 15 residues. With 5 bases clipped from V and 8 bases from J, the junction kept 10 bases outside the gene matches. This CDR3 is CASSLPRGQREKLFF. Written as DNA, the CDR3 is TGTGCCAGCAGCCTTCCCAGGGGGCAAAGGGAAAAACTGTTTTTT. The whole variable domain, filled in from reference TRBV7-6 and TRBJ1-4, reads GAGVSQSPRYKVTKRGQDVALRCDPISGHVSLYWYRQALGQGPEFLTYFNYEAQQDKSGLPNDRFSAERPEGSISTLTIQRTEQRDSAMYRCASSLPRGQREKLFFGSGTQLSVL.

This chain connects TRBV6-1 to TRBJ1-5; TRBD1 matches 7 bases. From germline, CDR1 is MNHNS and CDR2 SASEGT. The CDR3 extends over 16 amino acids. Unmatched junction bases numbered 8, after V lost 4 bases and J lost 2 bases. In nucleotides, the CDR3 is TGTGCCAGCAGTGGATTAACAGGGGCCGGCAATCAGCCCCAGCATTTT. Translation gives CASSGLTGAGNQPQHF.

There are a few counts of this clone. The V gene is TRBV7-3, the J gene TRBJ1-2, with 7 bases matching TRBD1. CDR1 and CDR2 from the germline V gene are SGHTA and FQGTGA. The CDR3 has 16 residues. The V gene end was trimmed by 4 bases and the J gene end by 0 bases; junction bases not matched to a gene: 8. The CDR3, as DNA: TGTGCCAGCAGCTACAACTCAGGGGGAGCTAACTATGGCTACACCTTC. Protein: CASSYNSGGANYGYTF.

The chain employs TRBV9 and TRBJ2-1; 10 positions match TRBD1. Germline V gene lookup returns CDR1 SGDLS and CDR2 YYNGEE. There are 18 residues in the CDR3. With 4 bases clipped from V and 3 bases from J, the junction kept 13 bases outside the gene matches. The CDR3 DNA reads as TGTGCCAGCAGCTGGGACAGGGGTAGCGGGCTTAGCTACAATGAGCAGTTCTTC. As protein: CASSWDRGSGLSYNEQFF.

The genes are TRBV6-5 and TRBJ1-1; tentative D call: TRBD1 (6 bases). The germline CDR1 and CDR2 sequences are MNHEY and SVGAGI. The CDR3 contains 14 residues. The V gene lost 5 bases and the J gene lost 5 bases, with 15 bases spanning the gap. CDR3 nucleotide sequence: TGTGCCAGCAGTCCTTTCCGAAGGGGGACTGAAGCTTTCTTT. It codes for CASSPFRRGTEAFF.

This chain links TRBV15 with TRBJ2-5; 9 positions match TRBD2. V lost 2 bases, J lost 0 bases, and 10 bases stayed unmatched. Per the germline V gene, CDR1 is LNHNV and CDR2 is YYDKDF (reference sequence). There are 18 residues in the CDR3. CDR3 DNA sequence: TGTGCCACCAGCAGACGGACGATAGCGGGGGCGTACCAAGAGACCCAGTACTTC. Translating gives CATSRRTIAGAYQETQYF.

V and J are TRBV2 and TRBJ1-1; no firm D call. The CDR3 runs 13 residues. Per the germline V gene, CDR1 is SNHLY and CDR2 is FYNNEI. V was pared by 5 bases and J by 0 bases, with 7 bases between. This CDR3 reads CASSTRLNTEAFF. In nucleotides, the CDR3 is TGTGCCAGCAGTACTAGGTTGAACACTGAAGCTTTCTTT.

This clone was detected many times. CDR3 in amino acids: CASSYSSPPEAFF. The DNA for the CDR3 is TGTGCCAGCAGTTACTCGTCCCCCCCGGAGGCTTTCTTT. The rearrangement uses TRBV6-6 and TRBJ1-1, with D unclear. The V gene's germline CDR1 is MNHNY and CDR2 SVGAGI (reference sequence). The CDR3 totals 13 residues. The V end lost 0 bases, the J end lost 11 bases, and 13 bases lay between the germline ends.

This chain connects TRBV5-8 to TRBJ2-2; 7 nucleotides align to TRBD1. This CDR3 is built from 16 residues. V dropped 2 bases and J dropped 1; count of bases not matched to a gene: 5. Germline V gene sequence: CDR1 SGHTS, CDR2 YDEGEE. The CDR3 is CASSLGTEMNTGELFF. The CDR3 nucleotides read TGTGCCAGCAGCTTAGGGACAGAGATGAACACCGGGGAGCTGTTTTTT. Together with reference TRBV5-8 and TRBJ2-2, the CDR3 gives the full variable domain: EAGVTQSPTHLIKTRGQQATLRCSPISGHTSVYWYQQALGLGLQFLLWYDEGEERNRGNFPPRFSGRQFPNYSSELNVNALELEDSALYLCASSLGTEMNTGELFFGEGSRLTVL.

A few counts support this clone. The genes are TRBV6-5 and TRBJ1-1; D perhaps matches TRBD1 (6 bases). V was cut by 4 bases and J by 1 base, with 10 bases left in between. The CDR3 has 14 amino acids. Germline CDR1 MNHEY, CDR2 SVGAGI. CDR3 DNA sequence: TGTGCCAGCAGTTCAGCCAGGGGGAACACTGAAGCTTTCTTT. Residues: CASSSARGNTEAFF.

The gene calls are TRBV28 and TRBJ2-7; the D gene is possibly TRBD2 (6 bases). With 6 bases removed from V and 2 bases from J, the gap between germline ends came to 17 bases. Germline-derived CDR1 and CDR2 are MDHEN and SYDVKM. The CDR3 spans 15 residues. The CDR3 DNA reads as TGTGCCAGCAGCCCCTGGGGGGTCGGCCCCTACGAGCAGTACTTC. This codes for CASSPWGVGPYEQYF.

This clone was seen once. This sequence joins TRBV7-9 and TRBJ2-1; D is uncertain. The germline V gene encodes CDR1 SEHNR and CDR2 FQNEAQ (reference sequence). V lost 5 bases and J 6 bases, leaving 14 bases between the germline ends. CDR3 length equals 14 residues. CDR3 sequence: CASSTSRQRNEQFF. CDR3 coding DNA: TGTGCCAGCAGCACGAGTAGGCAGCGCAATGAGCAGTTCTTC.

The chain joins TRBV4-2 to TRBJ2-3; 12 nucleotides align to TRBD2. V gave up 3 bases and J gave up 1 base; unmatched junction bases: 11. Germline V gene data show CDR1 as LGHNA and CDR2 as YNFKEQ. The CDR3 is 19 amino acids. CDR3: CASSQTIGLAGMGTDTQYF. CDR3 DNA: TGTGCCAGCAGCCAGACGATCGGACTAGCGGGAATGGGCACAGATACGCAGTATTTT.

The chain joins TRBV4-2 to TRBJ1-1; possible D gene TRBD1, 5 bases. Germline-derived CDR1 and CDR2 are LGHNA and YNFKEQ. Deletions cut 2 bases from V and 2 bases from J, with 9 bases between. The CDR3 loop spans 14 amino acids. CDR3 loop: CASSQQTGNTEAFF. Written as DNA, the CDR3 is TGTGCCAGCAGCCAACAAACAGGAAACACTGAAGCTTTCTTT.

This sequence joins TRBV6-5 and TRBJ2-3; D may be TRBD2 (6 bases). V was cut by 5 bases and J by 8 bases, with 14 bases left in between. The CDR3 spans 13 residues. Per the germline V gene, CDR1 is MNHEY and CDR2 is SVGAGI. CDR3 protein: CASSGGNIGTQYF. The CDR3 region has the DNA TGTGCCAGCAGTGGCGGGAACATCGGTACGCAGTATTTT.

The rearrangement links TRBV7-2 to TRBJ2-2; a weak D match, TRBD2 (7 bases). The V end lost 5 bases, the J end lost 4 bases, and 20 bases lay between the germline ends. This CDR3 comprises 17 residues. The germline gives CDR1 SGHTA, CDR2 FQGNSA. CDR3 amino acids: CASSRSGASGGTGELFF. The CDR3 DNA sequence: TGTGCCAGCAGCCGTTCAGGGGCTAGCGGTGGCACCGGGGAGCTGTTTTTT.

J is TRBJ2-1 and V is TRBV7-9, with 9 bases aligning to TRBD1. Trimming cost V 1 base and J 0 bases; bases outside gene matches: 1. The CDR3 is 16 residues long. Germline CDR1 SEHNR, CDR2 FQNEAQ (reference sequence). CDR3 DNA sequence: TGTGCCAGCAGCTTAGTGGGACAGGGCTCCTACAATGAGCAGTTCTTC. This sequence encodes CASSLVGQGSYNEQFF.

This clone was seen a handful of times. The same CDR3 also results from other DNA sequences found in this sample. This chain uses TRBV15 with TRBJ1-2; no firm D call. V dropped 0 bases and J dropped 3 bases, with 8 bases sitting between them. This CDR3 region has 14 residues. The germline CDR1 and CDR2 sequences are LNHNV and YYDKDF (reference sequence). The CDR3 region has the DNA TGTGCCACCAGCAGAGATCGAGGTGACTATGGCTACACCTTC. It encodes CATSRDRGDYGYTF.

This clone was recorded a few times. The chain joins TRBV6-5 to TRBJ2-7; unclear D gene. Germline V lookup: CDR1 MNHEY, CDR2 SVGAGI. CDR3 length: 13 amino acids. V shed 5 bases and J shed 6 bases, with 14 bases lying between them. The CDR3: CASSEAAHLEQYF. The CDR3 region has the DNA TGTGCCAGCAGTGAAGCTGCCCACCTCGAGCAGTACTTC.

The rearrangement uses TRBV11-2 and TRBJ2-3; D call uncertain. Per the germline V gene, CDR1 is SGHAT and CDR2 is FQNNGV. With 3 bases removed from V and 2 bases from J, the gap between germline ends came to 9 bases. The CDR3 contains 14 residues. In nucleotides, the CDR3 is TGTGCCAGCAGCTTGCAGTTTTCCACAGATACGCAGTATTTT. Protein: CASSLQFSTDTQYF.

V and J are TRBV6-5 and TRBJ2-3; no clear D. CDR3 size: 13 residues. V lost 6 bases, J lost 2 bases, and 9 bases lay in between. The germline gives CDR1 MNHEY, CDR2 SVGAGI. CDR3 sequence reads: CASSIAYTDTQYF. CDR3 nucleotides: TGTGCCAGCAGCATTGCCTACACAGATACGCAGTATTTT.